This is a list of T cell receptor beta chains from one sample in a study of cytomegalovirus exposure and HLA in healthy donors. TCRdb's copy holds only in-frame clones and misses some; the assay was immunoSEQ multiplex PCR. The profile covers about 140,000 clones, with roughly 90% appearing a single time and roughly 0.5% taken by the ten largest. Specimen: PBMCs. The origin of the receptors is a woman in her thirties or forties in good health and CMV-seronegative. Each CDR3 is given with its conserved first and last residue. D genes are given only for firm matches. Clone size is not always given. Where it is, it says once, few, many or a class for expanded clones.

j_gene: TRBJ1-1; v_gene: TRBV5-1; len: 15; d_gene: -; abundance: -; CDR3nt: TGCGCCAGCAGCTTGGTGAGCGGTTCGAACACTGAAGCTTTCTTT; CDR3aa: CASSLVSGSNTEAFF
j_gene: TRBJ1-4; v_gene: TRBV28; len: 16; d_gene: -; abundance: -; CDR3nt: TGTGCCAGCAGTTCCCCAGGCAGGGAATCTAATGAAAAACTGTTTTTT; CDR3aa: CASSSPGRESNEKLFF
j_gene: TRBJ2-3; v_gene: TRBV30; len: 14; d_gene: -; abundance: -; CDR3nt: TGTGCCTGGAGTCCGGCAGGGATCACAGATACGCAGTATTTT; CDR3aa: CAWSPAGITDTQYF
j_gene: TRBJ2-7; v_gene: TRBV30; len: 13; d_gene: -; abundance: -; CDR3nt: TGTGCCTGGAATGTAGGCGGTCCCTACGAGCAGTACTTC; CDR3aa: CAWNVGGPYEQYF
j_gene: TRBJ1-5; v_gene: TRBV5-1; len: 15; d_gene: -; abundance: -; CDR3nt: TGCGCCAGCAGCTTGGGAGAAAATAGCAATCAGCCCCAGCATTTT; CDR3aa: CASSLGENSNQPQHF
j_gene: TRBJ2-3; v_gene: TRBV5-1; len: 17; d_gene: TRBD2; abundance: -; CDR3nt: TGCGCCAGCAGCCCCCCGCGGGGGTCAAAGGGCACAGATACGCAGTATTTT; CDR3aa: CASSPPRGSKGTDTQYF
j_gene: TRBJ2-5; v_gene: TRBV11-2; len: 13; d_gene: -; abundance: -; CDR3nt: TGTGCCAGCAGCCGACTAGGCCAAGAGACCCAGTACTTC; CDR3aa: CASSRLGQETQYF
j_gene: TRBJ2-1; v_gene: TRBV6-6; len: 12; d_gene: -; abundance: -; CDR3nt: TGTGCCAGCAGTTACTCTAGGGGTGAGCAGTTCTTC; CDR3aa: CASSYSRGEQFF
j_gene: TRBJ1-5; v_gene: TRBV28; len: 16; d_gene: -; abundance: -; CDR3nt: TGTGCCAGCAGTTTATCCCGGGACACCAGCAATCAGCCCCAGCATTTT; CDR3aa: CASSLSRDTSNQPQHF
j_gene: TRBJ2-5; v_gene: TRBV2; len: 13; d_gene: -; abundance: -; CDR3nt: TGTGCCAGCAAAAGGGACTTGCAAGAGACCCAGTACTTC; CDR3aa: CASKRDLQETQYF
j_gene: TRBJ1-5; v_gene: TRBV4-1; len: 15; d_gene: -; abundance: -; CDR3nt: TGCGCCAGCAGCCAAGGGACGGGGGGCAATCAGCCCCAGCATTTT; CDR3aa: CASSQGTGGNQPQHF
j_gene: TRBJ2-5; v_gene: TRBV9; len: 20; d_gene: -; abundance: -; CDR3nt: TGTGCCAGCAGCGTAGTTCCCCGGCGGACTACTAACCCGGGGGTAGAGACCCAGTACTTC; CDR3aa: CASSVVPRRTTNPGVETQYF
j_gene: TRBJ2-7; v_gene: TRBV2; len: 13; d_gene: TRBD2; abundance: -; CDR3nt: TGTGCCAGCAAAGGACTAGCGGGGGTTGAGCAGTACTTC; CDR3aa: CASKGLAGVEQYF
j_gene: TRBJ2-6; v_gene: TRBV10-3; len: 19; d_gene: -; abundance: -; CDR3nt: TGTGCCATCAGTGATCATCGGGGGGCGATGGGCTCTGGGGCCAACGTCCTGACTTTC; CDR3aa: CAISDHRGAMGSGANVLTF
j_gene: TRBJ2-2; v_gene: TRBV30; len: 15; d_gene: TRBD2; abundance: -; CDR3nt: TGTGCCTGGAGTGTAGGTGGGGGGGACACCGGGGAGCTGTTTTTT; CDR3aa: CAWSVGGGDTGELFF
j_gene: TRBJ2-5; v_gene: TRBV18; len: 19; d_gene: TRBD1; abundance: once; CDR3nt: TGTGCCAGCTCGGGGGCCGGGACAGGGGGCGGCGTATCACAAGAGACCCAGTACTTC; CDR3aa: CASSGAGTGGGVSQETQYF
j_gene: TRBJ1-4; v_gene: TRBV7-9; len: 13; d_gene: TRBD1; abundance: -; CDR3nt: TGTGCCAGCACCCCTGGGACAGATGAAAAACTGTTTTTT; CDR3aa: CASTPGTDEKLFF
j_gene: TRBJ2-3; v_gene: TRBV5-1; len: 16; d_gene: TRBD2; abundance: -; CDR3nt: TGCGCCAGCAGCCTGACTAGCGGGACCGCTCTAGATACGCAGTATTTT; CDR3aa: CASSLTSGTALDTQYF
j_gene: TRBJ2-7; v_gene: TRBV5-6; len: 13; d_gene: -; abundance: -; CDR3nt: TGTGCCAGCAGCCCCCAGAGGAGTGTCGAGCAGTACTTC; CDR3aa: CASSPQRSVEQYF
j_gene: TRBJ2-2; v_gene: TRBV7-9; len: 16; d_gene: TRBD2; abundance: -; CDR3nt: TGTTCCAGCAGCTTTCAGGCGGGAGTGACTACCGGGGAGCTGTTTTTT; CDR3aa: CSSSFQAGVTTGELFF
j_gene: TRBJ2-1; v_gene: TRBV11-3; len: 15; d_gene: -; abundance: -; CDR3nt: TGTGCCAGCAGCTTAGAGCCTAGCTCCTACAATGAGCAGTTCTTC; CDR3aa: CASSLEPSSYNEQFF
j_gene: TRBJ2-4; v_gene: TRBV5-1; len: 17; d_gene: TRBD2; abundance: -; CDR3nt: TGCGCCAGCAGCTTGGTTGGGGGGGAACTAGCCAAAAACATTCAGTACTTC; CDR3aa: CASSLVGGELAKNIQYF
j_gene: TRBJ2-1; v_gene: TRBV18; len: 15; d_gene: TRBD2; abundance: -; CDR3nt: TGTGCCAGCTCACCACCGTCCAGGGAGGGAAATGAGCAGCTCTTC; CDR3aa: CASSPPSREGNEQLF
j_gene: TRBJ1-1; v_gene: TRBV18; len: 14; d_gene: -; abundance: -; CDR3nt: TGTGCCAGCTCACCGTCCAGGGGGAACACTGAAGCTTTCTTT; CDR3aa: CASSPSRGNTEAFF
j_gene: TRBJ1-2; v_gene: TRBV28; len: 14; d_gene: TRBD1; abundance: -; CDR3nt: TGTGCCAGCAAGAGACAGGGGGCTAACTATGGCTACACCTTC; CDR3aa: CASKRQGANYGYTF
j_gene: TRBJ2-1; v_gene: TRBV29-1; len: 15; d_gene: TRBD2; abundance: -; CDR3nt: TGCAGCGTTGAAGGAACTAGCGGGAGGGCTTATGAGCAGTTCTTC; CDR3aa: CSVEGTSGRAYEQFF
j_gene: TRBJ2-3; v_gene: TRBV23-1; len: 14; d_gene: -; abundance: -; CDR3nt: TGCGCCAGCACGGCTAGGAGGGGCACAGATACGCAGTATTTT; CDR3aa: CASTARRGTDTQYF